The source of this TCR beta chain is a study of cytomegalovirus exposure and HLA in healthy donors. The PCR was carried out with 60 Vbeta primers and 13 Jbeta primers. Generated by immunoSEQ multiplex PCR, the TCRdb table keeps only in-frame clones and is missing some. Among 150,000 or so clones listed, almost 80% were seen once. The TCR originated in a man aged 40-55 years in good health and CMV-seropositive. The sequencing input was PBMCs.

The CDR3 sequence: CASGGYNEQFF. The CDR3 coding sequence is TGCGCCTCGGGGGGTTACAATGAGCAGTTCTTC. The rearrangement uses TRBV10-2 and TRBJ2-1; 7 bases are shared with TRBD2. V trimming: 11 bases; J trimming: 4 bases; junction bases outside the gene matches: 2. In germline, CDR1 is WSHSY, CDR2 SAAADI. The length of the CDR3 is 11 residues.